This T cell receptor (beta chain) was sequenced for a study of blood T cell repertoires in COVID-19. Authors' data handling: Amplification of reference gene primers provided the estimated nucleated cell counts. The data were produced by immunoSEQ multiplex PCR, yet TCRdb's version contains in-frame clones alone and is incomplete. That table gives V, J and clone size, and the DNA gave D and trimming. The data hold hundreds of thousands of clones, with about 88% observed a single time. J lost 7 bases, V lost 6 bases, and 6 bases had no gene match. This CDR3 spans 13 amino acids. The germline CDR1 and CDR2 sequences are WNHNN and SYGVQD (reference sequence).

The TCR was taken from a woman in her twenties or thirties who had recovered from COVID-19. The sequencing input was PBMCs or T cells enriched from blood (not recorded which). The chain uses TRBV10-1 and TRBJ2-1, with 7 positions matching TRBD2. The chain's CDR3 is CASSPSGGNEQFF. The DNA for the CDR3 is TGCGCCAGCAGCCCTTCCGGGGGGAATGAGCAGTTCTTC.